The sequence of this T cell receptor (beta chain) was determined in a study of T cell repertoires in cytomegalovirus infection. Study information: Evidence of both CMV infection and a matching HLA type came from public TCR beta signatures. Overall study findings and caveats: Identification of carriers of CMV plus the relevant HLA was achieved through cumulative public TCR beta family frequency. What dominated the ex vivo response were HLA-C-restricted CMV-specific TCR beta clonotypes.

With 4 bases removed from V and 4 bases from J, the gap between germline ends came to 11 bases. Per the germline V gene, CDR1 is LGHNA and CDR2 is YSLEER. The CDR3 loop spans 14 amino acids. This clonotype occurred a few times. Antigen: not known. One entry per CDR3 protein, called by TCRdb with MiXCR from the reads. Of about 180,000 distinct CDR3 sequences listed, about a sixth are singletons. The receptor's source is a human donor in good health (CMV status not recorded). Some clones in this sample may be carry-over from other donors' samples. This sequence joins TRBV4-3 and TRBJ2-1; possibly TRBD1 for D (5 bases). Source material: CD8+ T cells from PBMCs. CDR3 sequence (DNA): TGCGCCAGCAGCCCGCAGGGCGCTTACAATGAGCAGTTCTTC. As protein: CASSPQGAYNEQFF.